This passage covers 26 T cell receptor beta chains from one sample sequenced in a study of T cells in localized non-small cell lung cancer. Measured with immunoSEQ multiplex PCR; TCRdb has only the in-frame clones, and not every one. The sample has fewer than 45,000 clones; about 90% are singletons. The source was peripheral blood, collected before any cancer treatment. These TCRs come from a man aged 35-75 years with stage I lung adenocarcinoma.

This rearrangement joins TRBV14 to TRBJ1-1, with a weak D call TRBD1 (6 bases). The germline V gene has CDR1 SGHDN and CDR2 FVKESK. The CDR3 is made up of 16 amino acids. Trimming removed 4 bases at V and 4 bases at J, with 19 bases between. CDR3 DNA: TGTGCCAGCAGCCCCTTGGGCAGGACAGATAGCACTGAAGCTTTCTTT. Its protein product is CASSPLGRTDSTEAFF.

Only a few counts were recorded for this clone. The rearrangement joins TRBV5-1 to TRBJ2-1; 7 bases map to TRBD1. CDR1 SGHRS and CDR2 YFSETQ come from the germline V gene. The CDR3 is made up of 15 amino acids. The J segment lost 1 base and the V segment lost 4 bases, leaving 5 bases of the junction unmatched. CDR3 nucleotide sequence: TGCGCCAGCAGCCCTGGGGGACAGTCCTACAATGAGCAGTTCTTC. Protein: CASSPGGQSYNEQFF.

A few counts support this clone. The rearrangement uses TRBV19 and TRBJ2-5, with 10 bases fitting TRBD1. This CDR3 contains 13 residues. Trimming removed 7 bases from V and 7 bases from J; junction bases left unmatched: 6. Germline CDR1 reads LNHDA; CDR2 reads SQIVND (reference sequence). The CDR3 DNA follows: TGTGCCAGTATTGACCGGGACAGGGGGACCCAGTACTTC. Translated: CASIDRDRGTQYF.

The J gene is TRBJ2-2, the V gene TRBV6-1; D ambiguous. V lost 4 bases to trimming and J lost 5 bases, with 14 bases between them. This CDR3 spans 15 amino acids. Germline V gives CDR1 MNHNS, CDR2 SASEGT. The CDR3 reads CASSALTFRTGELFF. DNA for the CDR3: TGTGCCAGCAGTGCCCTTACATTCAGAACCGGGGAGCTGTTTTTT.

The V gene is TRBV5-1, the J gene TRBJ2-7; a possible D gene is TRBD2 (7 bases). Trimming took off 4 bases at V and 3 bases at J, with 14 bases between the two ends. The length of the CDR3 is 14 residues. From germline, CDR1 is SGHRS and CDR2 YFSETQ. CDR3 nucleotide sequence: TGCGCCAGCAGCAGAGGGGAGGGGGGCTACGAGCAGTACTTC. Its protein product is CASSRGEGGYEQYF. Using reference TRBV5-1 and TRBJ2-7 for the parts outside the CDR3, the full variable domain is KAGVTQTPRYLIKTRGQQVTLSCSPISGHRSVSWYQQTPGQGLQFLFEYFSETQRNKGNFPGRFSGRQFSNSRSEMNVSTLELGDSALYLCASSRGEGGYEQYFGPGTRLTVT.

The J gene is TRBJ1-4, the V gene TRBV28; TRBD1 matches at 10 bases. V gave up 5 bases and J gave up 4 bases; unmatched junction bases: 7. The germline V gene has CDR1 MDHEN and CDR2 SYDVKM. The CDR3 covers 16 residues. The CDR3 is CASSTRTGGYNEKLFF. CDR3 coding DNA: TGTGCCAGCAGTACCCGGACAGGGGGATATAATGAAAAACTGTTTTTT. Supplemented by reference TRBV28 and TRBJ1-4, the full variable domain reads DVKVTQSSRYLVKRTGEKVFLECVQDMDHENMFWYRQDPGLGLRLIYFSYDVKMKEKGDIPEGYSVSREKKERFSLILESASTNQTSMYLCASSTRTGGYNEKLFFGSGTQLSVL.

This chain joins TRBV19 and TRBJ1-5; 7 bases are a match to TRBD1. This CDR3 has 15 residues. The junction had 6 bases not matched to a gene; V was cut back by 1 base and J by 6 bases. CDR1 and CDR2 (germline): LNHDA, SQIVND (reference sequence). CDR3 DNA: TGTGCCAGTAGTATAGGTGGACAGGCGGGTCAGCCCCAGCATTTT. Its protein is CASSIGGQAGQPQHF.

The genes are TRBV7-2 and TRBJ2-3, with D possibly TRBD1 on 5 matching bases. In germline, CDR1 is SGHTA, CDR2 FQGNSA. Trimming took 1 base from V and 6 from J, leaving 14 bases between them. The CDR3 spans 15 residues. The CDR3 DNA is TGTGCCAGCAGCTTAGTAAGCAGGGCAATGGATACGCAGTATTTT. It translates to CASSLVSRAMDTQYF.

The rearrangement joins TRBV28 to TRBJ1-2; 7 nucleotides agree with TRBD1. Germline assignment: CDR1 MDHEN and CDR2 SYDVKM. This CDR3 is built from 14 residues. With 7 bases clipped from V and 1 base from J, the junction kept 6 bases outside the gene matches. CDR3 DNA: TGTGCCAGCACCCCCTGGGACAGTAACTATGGCTACACCTTC. Protein: CASTPWDSNYGYTF.

V gene TRBV2 combines with J gene TRBJ2-1, with 9 bases identical to TRBD1. V was clipped by 6 bases and J by 6 bases; unmatched bases: 9. CDR1 and CDR2 from the germline V gene are SNHLY and FYNNEI. There are 15 residues in the CDR3. CDR3 sequence reads: CASSQGQGIFNEQFF. CDR3 coding DNA: TGTGCCAGCAGCCAGGGACAGGGAATCTTCAATGAGCAGTTCTTC.

The chain links TRBV18 to TRBJ2-1, with TRBD1 identical over 8 bases. After removal of 3 bases from V and 4 bases from J, the junction contained 2 bases not matched to a gene. The CDR3 contains 14 residues. CDR1 and CDR2 from the germline V gene are KGHSH and LQKENI. This CDR3 reads CASSPGQVYNEQFF. CDR3 sequence (DNA): TGTGCCAGCTCACCGGGACAGGTTTACAATGAGCAGTTCTTC. Filled out from reference TRBV18 and TRBJ2-1, the complete variable domain reads NAGVMQNPRHLVRRRGQEARLRCSPMKGHSHVYWYRQLPEEGLKFMVYLQKENIIDESGMPKERFSAEFPKEGPSILRIQQVVRGDSAAYFCASSPGQVYNEQFFGPGTRLTVL.

The V call is TRBV18, the J call TRBJ1-4; 7 bases align to TRBD1. CDR3 length: 17 residues. The germline CDR1 and CDR2 sequences are KGHSH and LQKENI. Trimming removed 6 bases from V and 0 bases from J; junction bases left unmatched: 10. For the CDR3, the DNA is TGTGCCAGCTCCCCGTGGACAGGACTGTCAACTAATGAAAAACTGTTTTTT. It translates to CASSPWTGLSTNEKLFF.

J is TRBJ1-3 and V is TRBV19; TRBD1 is a possible D gene (5 bases). CDR3 length equals 16 residues. V lost 3 bases, J lost 0 bases, and 12 bases lay in between. Per the germline V gene, CDR1 is LNHDA and CDR2 is SQIVND (reference sequence). CDR3 residues: CASSILQGNSGNTIYF. CDR3 bases: TGTGCCAGTAGTATCCTTCAGGGTAACTCTGGAAACACCATATATTTT. The whole variable domain, filled in from reference TRBV19 and TRBJ1-3, reads DGGITQSPKYLFRKEGQNVTLSCEQNLNHDAMYWYRQDPGQGLRLIYYSQIVNDFQKGDIAEGYSVSREKKESFPLTVTSAQKNPTAFYLCASSILQGNSGNTIYFGEGSWLTVV.

The V call is TRBV6-6, the J call TRBJ1-1, with D hard to call. Trimming shortened V by 8 bases and J by 0 bases, and 7 bases separated the two germline ends. CDR3 size: 12 residues. Germline-derived CDR1 and CDR2 are MNHNY and SVGAGI (reference sequence). The DNA of the CDR3 is TGTGCCAGCGCCAGGATGAACACTGAAGCTTTCTTT. It codes for CASARMNTEAFF.

This clone has just one count. This rearrangement joins TRBV11-1 to TRBJ2-7; 8 bases map to TRBD1. CDR1 is SGHAT, CDR2 FQDESV, per germline (reference sequence). V lost 4 bases to trimming and J lost 5 bases; unmatched junction nucleotides: 13. The CDR3 sequence is 16 residues long. The CDR3 reads CASSSSQDRDEDEQYF. The CDR3, as DNA: TGTGCCAGCAGCTCGAGCCAGGACAGGGATGAGGACGAGCAGTACTTC.

The CDR3 nucleotides read TGTGCCAGCTCACCCGGGGTACGGGGGGCAGATACGCAGTATTTT. It encodes CASSPGVRGADTQYF. The rearrangement links TRBV18 to TRBJ2-3; TRBD2 matches 7 bases. Germline V gene data show CDR1 as KGHSH and CDR2 as LQKENI. V shed 3 bases and J 4 bases; nucleotides not matched to a gene: 7. This CDR3 region has 15 residues.

This chain links TRBV7-2 with TRBJ2-2, with 13 nucleotides matching TRBD2. Germline CDR1 is SGHTA and CDR2 is FQGNSA. The junction had 6 bases not matched to a gene; V was cut back by 5 bases and J by 3 bases. This CDR3 has 17 amino acids. The CDR3, as DNA: TGTGCCAGCAGCATAGGACTAGCGGGAGATTACACCGGGGAGCTGTTTTTT. Residues: CASSIGLAGDYTGELFF.

V gene TRBV7-2 combines with J gene TRBJ2-7; D is perhaps TRBD1 (7 bases). The CDR3 is 15 residues long. The V gene lost 5 bases and the J gene lost 5 bases, with 19 bases spanning the gap. Germline values: CDR1 SGHTA, CDR2 FQGNSA. CDR3 DNA: TGTGCCAGCAGCCGGGGCGGGGCAGGGGGTGACGAGCAGTACTTC. Its protein is CASSRGGAGGDEQYF.

This clone appeared a single time. The rearrangement joins TRBV6-5 to TRBJ1-1; perhaps TRBD1 as D (5 bases). The CDR3 spans 15 residues. The germline V gene encodes CDR1 MNHEY and CDR2 SVGAGI. V was shortened by 5 bases and J by 0 bases, with 13 bases between the two germline ends. CDR3 residues: CASSIQGSLNTEAFF. The CDR3 nucleotides are TGTGCCAGCAGTATCCAGGGCTCATTGAACACTGAAGCTTTCTTT.

Concerning this clone itself: One junction end disagrees with the germline gene, perhaps due to a read error. Other DNA sequences of this sample code for an identical CDR3. The chain carries TRBV27 and TRBJ1-1; D not resolved. CDR1 and CDR2 (germline): MNHEY, SMNVEV (reference sequence). CDR3 length equals 13 residues. CDR3 in amino acids: CASSLSVNTEAFF. DNA for the CDR3: TGTGCCAGCAGTTTATCGGTGAACACTGAAGCCTTCTTT.

The chain links TRBV4-2 to TRBJ2-2; D may match TRBD1 or TRBD2 (6 bases each). CDR3 size: 18 residues. CDR1 and CDR2 from the germline V gene are LGHNA and YNFKEQ. Trimming stripped 1 base from V and 6 bases from J, with 21 bases between. CDR3 loop: CASSQGGTGALGPGELFF. The CDR3 DNA follows: TGTGCCAGCAGCCAAGGGGGGACGGGGGCGCTTGGTCCCGGGGAGCTGTTTTTT.

The rearrangement uses TRBV10-3 and TRBJ2-1; D remains unclear. The CDR3 is 15 amino acids. Germline V CDR1 and CDR2: ENHRY, SYGVKD. The V gene lost 3 bases and the J gene lost 0 bases, with 9 bases spanning the gap. The CDR3 DNA reads TGTGCCATCAGTGATCTAACTAACTCCTACAATGAGCAGTTCTTC. Its translation: CAISDLTNSYNEQFF.

In its sample, this clone was seen once. The chain has TRBV7-2 and TRBJ2-5; 8 nucleotides agree with TRBD2. The V gene end was trimmed by 5 bases and the J gene end by 6 bases; junction bases not matched to a gene: 11. Germline V CDR1 and CDR2: SGHTA, FQGNSA. This CDR3 contains 15 residues. As DNA, the CDR3 is TGTGCCAGCAGCCCGGGACTAGGGGTTGAAAAGACCCAGTACTTC. As protein: CASSPGLGVEKTQYF.

The chain carries TRBV28 and TRBJ2-1; D uncertain. Per germline, CDR1 MDHEN and CDR2 SYDVKM. CDR3 size: 12 residues. The V gene lost 6 bases and the J gene lost 3 bases, with 6 bases spanning the gap. The CDR3 loop is CASRTDYNEQFF. CDR3 coding DNA: TGTGCCAGCAGGACTGACTACAATGAGCAGTTCTTC.

The rearrangement uses TRBV7-9 and TRBJ2-3; D not resolved. Looked up from germline, CDR1 is SEHNR and CDR2 is FQNEAQ (reference sequence). CDR3 size: 15 residues. V lost 1 base and J lost 0, with 8 bases in between. CDR3 sequence (DNA): TGTGCCAGCAGCTTAGACTACAGCAGCACAGATACGCAGTATTTT. This translates into CASSLDYSSTDTQYF. The full variable domain, completed using reference TRBV7-9 and TRBJ2-3, is DTGVSQNPRHKITKRGQNVTFRCDPISEHNRLYWYRQTLGQGPEFLTYFQNEAQLEKSRLLSDRFSAERPKGSFSTLEIQRTEQGDSAMYLCASSLDYSSTDTQYFGPGTRLTVL.

The chain links TRBV11-3 to TRBJ2-7; 7 nucleotides match TRBD2. V trimming: 4 bases; J trimming: 9 bases; junction bases outside the gene matches: 6. This CDR3 is built from 12 residues. Germline assignment: CDR1 SGHNT and CDR2 YENEEA. The CDR3 spells CASSSSGAMQYF. CDR3 in DNA: TGTGCCAGCAGCTCTAGCGGAGCTATGCAGTACTTC.